This T cell receptor beta chain is from a study of T-cell reconstitution after alpha-beta-depleted transplantation in children. Findings and limits, study-wide: Some patients' high day-60 TCRbeta diversity was traced to surviving recipient T cells and thymic progenitors.

The CDR3 loop spans 12 amino acids. Germline CDR1 is SGHDT and CDR2 is YYEEEE. V was clipped by 4 bases and J by 12 bases, with 14 bases between them. A library of TCRbeta sequences, prepared with unique molecular identifiers, was generated. TCRdb re-called the PCR reads through MiXCR, storing one row per CDR3 protein. The data contain roughly 200,000 distinct CDR3 sequences, approximately 11% of them singletons. In its sample, this clonotype was seen many times. Its antigen is not known. Material: PBMCs, obtained before TCRalphabeta/CD19-depleted stem cell transplant. J is TRBJ2-1 and V is TRBV5-6, with D maybe TRBD2 (6 bases). This TCR derives from a child younger than two with acute myeloid leukemia, due to receive a stem cell transplant. The CDR3 loop is CASSPGGGRQFF. The CDR3 DNA reads as TGTGCCAGCAGCCCCGGGGGAGGACGGCAGTTCTTC.